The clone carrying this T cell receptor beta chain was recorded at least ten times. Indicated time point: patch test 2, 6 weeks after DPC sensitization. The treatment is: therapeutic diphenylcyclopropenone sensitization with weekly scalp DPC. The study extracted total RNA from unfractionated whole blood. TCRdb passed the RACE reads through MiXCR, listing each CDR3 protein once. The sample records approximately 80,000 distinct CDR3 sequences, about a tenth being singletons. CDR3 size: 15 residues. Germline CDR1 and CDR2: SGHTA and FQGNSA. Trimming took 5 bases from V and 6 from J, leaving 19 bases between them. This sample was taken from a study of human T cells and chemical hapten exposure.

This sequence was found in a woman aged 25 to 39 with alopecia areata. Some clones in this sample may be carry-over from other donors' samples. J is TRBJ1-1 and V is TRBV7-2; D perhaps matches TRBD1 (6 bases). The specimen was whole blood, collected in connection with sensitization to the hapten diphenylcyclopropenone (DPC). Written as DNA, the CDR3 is TGTGCCAGCAGCATGACCGGGAAGGGGGAAGCTGAAGCTTTCTTT. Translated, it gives CASSMTGKGEAEAFF.